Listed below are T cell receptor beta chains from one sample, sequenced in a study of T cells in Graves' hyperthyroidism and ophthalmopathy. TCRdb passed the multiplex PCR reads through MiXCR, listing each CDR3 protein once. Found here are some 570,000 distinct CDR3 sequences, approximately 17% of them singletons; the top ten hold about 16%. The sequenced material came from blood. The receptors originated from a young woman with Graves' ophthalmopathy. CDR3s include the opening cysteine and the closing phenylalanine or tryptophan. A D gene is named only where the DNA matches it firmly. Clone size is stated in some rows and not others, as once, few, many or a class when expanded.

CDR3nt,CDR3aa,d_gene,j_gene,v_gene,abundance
TGTGCCAGCAGCCCGGGGACTAGCGGGAGCTCTGGGGCCAACGTCCTGACTTTC,CASSPGTSGSSGANVLTF,TRBD2,TRBJ2-6,TRBV9,.
TGTGCCAGCAGTTTTGACAGGGTGAGCTCCTACAATGAGCAGTTCTTC,CASSFDRVSSYNEQFF,TRBD1,TRBJ2-1,TRBV28,.
TGTGCCAGCAGCCCAGGCGGGGGGCCGGGGGATACGCAGTATTTT,CASSPGGGPGDTQYF,TRBD2,TRBJ2-3,TRBV7-3,once
TGTGCCACCAGCAGAGAACAGGGGTGGCCGGACACCTTC,CATSREQGWPDTF,TRBD1,TRBJ1-2,TRBV15,.
TGCGCCAGCAGCCTAGGACCCAATAATTCACCCCTCCACTTT,CASSLGPNNSPLHF,.,TRBJ1-6,TRBV5-1,.
TGCGCCAGCAGCCTGGAGGGACGGAAGATGACAGATACGCAGTATTTT,CASSLEGRKMTDTQYF,.,TRBJ2-3,TRBV5-1,many
TGTGCCAGCAGCTTTTTCGGGAGGGCCTCCTACAATGAGCAGTTCTTC,CASSFFGRASYNEQFF,TRBD2,TRBJ2-1,TRBV11-1,.
TGTGCCAGCAGTCTCTTCGGGGGGCGGGAGACCCAGTACTTC,CASSLFGGRETQYF,.,TRBJ2-5,TRBV28,many
TGTGCCTGGAGTCGGAGAGGCCCCTACAATGAGCAGTTCTTC,CAWSRRGPYNEQFF,.,TRBJ2-1,TRBV30,.
TGTGCCAGCAGTGACCGAGTAGGTTCCTACAATGAGCAGTTCTTC,CASSDRVGSYNEQFF,.,TRBJ2-1,TRBV6-4,few
TGTGCCAGCAGTGGGCTTATAGGGGGCGCGGGAGCTTTCTTT,CASSGLIGGAGAFF,TRBD1,TRBJ1-1,TRBV12-3/TRBV12-4,.
TGCAGTGCTAGAGATCAGGGGAGGGGGGGCGCGGAGTGGACGAGCAATCAGCCCCAGCATTTT,CSARDQGRGGAEWTSNQPQHF,.,TRBJ1-5,TRBV20-1,many